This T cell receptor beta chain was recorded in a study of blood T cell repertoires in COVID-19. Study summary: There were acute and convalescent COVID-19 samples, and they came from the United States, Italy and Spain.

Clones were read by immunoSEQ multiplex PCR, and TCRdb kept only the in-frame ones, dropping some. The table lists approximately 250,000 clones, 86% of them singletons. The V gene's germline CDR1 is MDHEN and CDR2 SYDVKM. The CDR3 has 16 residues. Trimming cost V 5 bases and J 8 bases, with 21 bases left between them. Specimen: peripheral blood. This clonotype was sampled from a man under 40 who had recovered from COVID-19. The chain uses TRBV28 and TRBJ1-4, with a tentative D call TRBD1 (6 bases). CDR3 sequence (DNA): TGTGCCAGCAGTCCCGCTATACAGGCCCAGGGGGAAAAACTGTTTTTT. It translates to CASSPAIQAQGEKLFF.